This T cell receptor (beta chain) was captured in a study of cytomegalovirus exposure and HLA in healthy donors. Study-wide results and limits: One cluster of highly shared sequence variants probably arose as a sequencing artifact.

To note about this clone: Its antigen remains unidentified.

The CDR3 runs to 15 residues. Per the germline V gene, CDR1 is MNHNS and CDR2 is SASEGT. J gave up 1 base and V 6 bases, and 8 bases lay outside the gene matches. PCR used 60 Vbeta primers and 13 Jbeta primers. Profiling relied on immunoSEQ multiplex PCR, and the TCRdb table lists in-frame clones only, not all of them. The profile covers some 100,000 clones, with 81% appearing a single time and more than 2% taken by the ten largest. This chain links TRBV6-1 with TRBJ2-7, with 8 bases that match TRBD2. The TCR comes from a woman aged 30 to 39 in good health and CMV-seronegative. The sample was PBMCs. In DNA, the CDR3 is TGTGCCAGCAGCCAAACTAGCGGATCATCCTACGAGCAGTACTTC. Protein product: CASSQTSGSSYEQYF.